This T cell receptor (beta chain) was identified during a study of cytomegalovirus exposure and HLA in healthy donors. Points from the study as a whole: Associated with HLA alleles at 0.05 false discovery rate in a later analysis were 16,951 TCR beta sequences. The authors later linked a missense DCLRE1C variant to TCR beta V- and J-gene trimming. Roughly even sequencing depth across donors was the assumption behind the presence/absence analyses. The study recorded more than 150 TCR beta chains that were cytomegalovirus-associated.

The PCR ran on 60 Vbeta and 13 Jbeta primers. Produced via immunoSEQ multiplex PCR; TCRdb's table is partial and in-frame only. This repertoire shows under 130,000 clones, approximately 66% found once; its top ten account for under 3.5%. The CDR3 has 17 amino acids. CDR1 and CDR2 (germline): LGHNT, FRNRAP. Unmatched junction bases numbered 13, after V lost 1 base and J lost 7 bases. The table lists this clone with a count of one. The antigen is undetermined. This chain connects TRBV12-5 to TRBJ2-1; 7 nucleotides align to TRBD1. The origin of this receptor is a woman between 50 and 59 years old in good health and CMV-seronegative. What was sequenced was PBMCs. Here the CDR3 DNA reads TGTGCTAGTGGTTTGGCCCGGGACAGCGATTTCCTTAATGAGCAGTTCTTC. Its protein is CASGLARDSDFLNEQFF.